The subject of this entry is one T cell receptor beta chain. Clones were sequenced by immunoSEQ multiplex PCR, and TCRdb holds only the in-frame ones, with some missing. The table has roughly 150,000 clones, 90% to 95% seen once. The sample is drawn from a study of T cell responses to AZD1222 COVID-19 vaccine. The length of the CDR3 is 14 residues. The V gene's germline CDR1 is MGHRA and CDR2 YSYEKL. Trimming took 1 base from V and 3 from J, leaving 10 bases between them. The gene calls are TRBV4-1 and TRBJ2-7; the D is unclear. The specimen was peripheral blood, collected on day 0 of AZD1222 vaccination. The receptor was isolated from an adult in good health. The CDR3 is CASSQVQRHYEQYF. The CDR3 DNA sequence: TGCGCCAGCAGCCAAGTTCAGCGTCACTACGAGCAGTACTTC.